Listed below are T cell receptor beta chains from one sample, sequenced in a study of cytomegalovirus exposure and HLA in healthy donors. The protocol was immunoSEQ multiplex PCR, while the TCRdb copy is restricted to in-frame clones and leaves out a portion. The sample shows 150,000 to 200,000 clones, over 65% of them seen only once. The sequenced sample was PBMCs. Receptors were obtained from a man in his late teens or twenties in good health and CMV-seropositive. Both conserved end residues are part of each CDR3. The D gene is left open where the match is weak. Not all rows give a size; the values are once, few, many and, for expanded clones, a class.

V gene	clone size	J gene	D gene	CDR3 protein	CDR3 DNA
TRBV6-1	few	TRBJ1-1	NA	CASFYVGNTEAFF	TGTGCCAGCTTCTACGTCGGGAACACTGAAGCTTTCTTT
TRBV28	few	TRBJ1-5	NA	CASSLGRGRQPQHF	TGTGCCAGCAGTTTGGGGAGGGGACGTCAGCCCCAGCATTTT
TRBV7-2	few	TRBJ2-1	TRBD2	CASSLEASGYNEQFF	TGTGCCAGCAGCTTAGAGGCTAGCGGTTACAATGAGCAGTTCTTC
TRBV6-4	NA	TRBJ1-2	TRBD1	CASSDPGQPNYGYTF	TGTGCCAGCAGTGACCCGGGACAGCCTAACTATGGCTACACCTTC
TRBV30	NA	TRBJ1-1	NA	CAWNVRHPNTEAFF	TGTGCCTGGAATGTAAGACACCCGAACACTGAAGCTTTCTTT
TRBV7-9	NA	TRBJ1-1	NA	CASSQAQGNTEAFF	TGTGCCAGCAGCCAAGCCCAGGGGAACACTGAAGCTTTCTTT
TRBV4-1	NA	TRBJ2-1	TRBD1	CASSREGQPYNEQFF	TGCGCCAGCAGCCGTGAGGGACAGCCCTACAATGAGCAGTTCTTC
TRBV6-5	NA	TRBJ1-6	NA	CASSPGAGLDSPLHF	TGTGCCAGCAGCCCAGGGGCGGGCCTCGACTCACCCCTCCACTTT
TRBV5-8	NA	TRBJ1-1	TRBD1	CASSIRDRGRGTEAFF	TGTGCCAGCAGCATAAGGGACAGGGGGCGCGGCACTGAAGCTTTCTTT
TRBV19	NA	TRBJ2-2	TRBD1	CASVHLGQGTGELFF	TGTGCCAGCGTCCATCTGGGACAGGGGACCGGGGAGCTGTTTTTT
TRBV28	NA	TRBJ2-5	NA	CASTSRGGAQETQYF	TGTGCCAGCACCTCGAGAGGGGGGGCCCAAGAGACCCAGTACTTC
TRBV2	NA	TRBJ2-1	NA	CASSVGGDEQFF	TGTGCCAGCAGTGTCGGAGGCGATGAGCAGTTCTTC
TRBV6-5	NA	TRBJ1-2	NA	CASSPGPVDYGYTF	TGTGCCAGCAGTCCGGGTCCCGTGGACTATGGCTACACCTTC
TRBV4-2	many	TRBJ1-5	NA	CASSLDLEGNQPQHF	TGTGCCAGCAGCCTAGACCTAGAGGGCAATCAGCCCCAGCATTTT
TRBV7-8	NA	TRBJ1-1	NA	CASTITGGGGTEAFF	TGTGCCAGCACAATTACGGGGGGAGGGGGCACTGAAGCTTTCTTT
TRBV7-6	few	TRBJ1-5	NA	CASSLAGRGSQPQHF	TGTGCCAGCAGCTTGGCGGGGCGGGGAAGTCAGCCCCAGCATTTT
TRBV6-6	NA	TRBJ2-1	NA	CASSLDTASYNEQFF	TGTGCCAGCAGTTTAGACACAGCCTCCTACAATGAGCAGTTCTTC
TRBV6-5	NA	TRBJ2-1	NA	CASSLKNTHNEQFF	TGTGCCAGCAGCCTTAAGAACACCCACAATGAGCAGTTCTTC
TRBV7-9	NA	TRBJ1-1	TRBD1	CASSRGGVGRRNTEAFF	TGTGCCAGCAGCAGAGGGGGCGTTGGACGGAGGAACACTGAAGCTTTCTTT
TRBV5-1	NA	TRBJ2-5	TRBD2	CASSSRLAGETQYF	TGCGCCAGCAGCTCCCGACTAGCGGGAGAGACCCAGTACTTC
TRBV11-2	few	TRBJ2-2	TRBD2	CASSLRGVNTGELFF	TGTGCCAGCAGCTTACGGGGGGTAAACACCGGGGAGCTGTTTTTT
TRBV7-2	few	TRBJ1-2	NA	CASSLSSTGKNYGYTF	TGTGCCAGCAGCTTGAGTTCTACAGGGAAAAACTATGGCTACACCTTC
TRBV19	NA	TRBJ1-5	TRBD1	CASSGQGPRSNQPQHF	TGTGCCAGTAGCGGACAGGGGCCCCGAAGCAATCAGCCCCAGCATTTT
TRBV4-1	NA	TRBJ2-2	TRBD2	CASSQGLAGANTGELFF	TGCGCCAGCAGCCAAGGCCTAGCGGGAGCGAACACCGGGGAGCTGTTTTTT
TRBV4-2	NA	TRBJ2-1	NA	CASSHSLLGDYNEQFF	TGTGCCAGCAGCCACTCCTTACTCGGAGACTACAATGAGCAGTTCTTC
TRBV11-2	NA	TRBJ1-1	NA	CASSPSRLMNTEAFF	TGTGCCAGCAGCCCTAGCCGGCTAATGAACACTGAAGCTTTCTTT
TRBV6-4	NA	TRBJ1-5	NA	CASSAGTNQPQHF	TGTGCCAGCAGTGCCGGGACAAATCAGCCCCAGCATTTT
TRBV20-1	NA	TRBJ1-1	TRBD1	CSVRGAEAFF	TGCAGTGTCAGGGGGGCTGAAGCTTTCTTT
TRBV12-5	NA	TRBJ1-1	TRBD1	CASGLATGDTEAFF	TGTGCTAGTGGTTTGGCAACAGGGGACACTGAAGCTTTCTTT
TRBV2	few	TRBJ1-5	TRBD1	CASTPRGLGNQPQHF	TGTGCCAGCACGCCCAGGGGGCTCGGCAATCAGCCCCAGCATTTT
TRBV7-2	NA	TRBJ1-2	TRBD1	CASSLGTGESYTF	TGTGCCAGCAGCTTAGGGACAGGGGAGAGCTACACCTTC
TRBV11-3	once	TRBJ2-1	NA	CASSSRSPGGEQFF	TGTGCCAGCAGCTCACGGAGTCCCGGTGGTGAGCAGTTCTTC
TRBV5-1	few	TRBJ1-2	NA	CASSSRGGADNYGYTF	TGCGCCAGCAGCTCCCGGGGGGGCGCGGATAACTATGGCTACACCTTC
TRBV5-1	NA	TRBJ2-3	TRBD2	CASSPRLARADTQYF	TGCGCCAGCAGCCCTAGACTAGCTAGAGCAGATACGCAGTATTTT
TRBV9	NA	TRBJ2-1	TRBD2	CASSVDGRALDEQFF	TGTGCCAGCAGCGTAGACGGGAGGGCCCTTGATGAGCAGTTCTTC
TRBV5-1	NA	TRBJ1-1	NA	CASSISGASNTEAFF	TGCGCCAGCAGCATCAGCGGGGCGTCGAACACTGAAGCTTTCTTT
TRBV9	few	TRBJ1-1	TRBD1	CASSVGTGGTEAFF	TGTGCCAGCAGCGTAGGGACAGGGGGCACTGAAGCTTTCTTT
TRBV18	NA	TRBJ1-1	TRBD1	CASSFGQGESSEAFF	TGTGCCAGCTCATTCGGGCAGGGGGAATCCTCTGAAGCTTTCTTT
TRBV15	NA	TRBJ1-2	NA	CATSSPRGYGYTF	TGTGCCACCAGCAGCCCGAGGGGGTATGGCTACACCTTC
TRBV4-1	NA	TRBJ2-5	NA	CASSLGRGFQETQYF	TGCGCCAGCAGCCTTGGAAGGGGGTTCCAAGAGACCCAGTACTTC
TRBV1	few	TRBJ2-2	NA	CTSSPLMTGNTGELFF	TGCACCAGCAGCCCCCTGATGACGGGTAACACCGGGGAGCTGTTTTTT
TRBV5-4	NA	TRBJ2-1	TRBD2	CASSVRLAGGNEQFF	TGTGCCAGCAGCGTCCGACTAGCGGGGGGTAATGAGCAGTTCTTC
TRBV2	few	TRBJ2-1	NA	CASSDGSYNEQFF	TGTGCCAGCAGTGATGGGAGCTACAATGAGCAGTTCTTC
TRBV19	NA	TRBJ2-2	NA	CASSIGAGVVSGGELFF	TGTGCCAGTAGTATCGGGGCAGGGGTGGTGAGTGGCGGGGAGCTGTTTTTT
TRBV30	NA	TRBJ2-3	TRBD2	CAWSVGGRAGGQYF	TGTGCCTGGAGTGTAGGCGGGAGGGCCGGGGGGCAGTATTTT
TRBV5-1	NA	TRBJ2-3	TRBD2	CASSFGTSGTDTQYF	TGCGCCAGCAGCTTCGGGACTAGCGGCACAGATACGCAGTATTTT
TRBV2	few	TRBJ2-5	NA	CASSEAGARETQYF	TGTGCCAGCAGTGAAGCTGGGGCCAGAGAGACCCAGTACTTC